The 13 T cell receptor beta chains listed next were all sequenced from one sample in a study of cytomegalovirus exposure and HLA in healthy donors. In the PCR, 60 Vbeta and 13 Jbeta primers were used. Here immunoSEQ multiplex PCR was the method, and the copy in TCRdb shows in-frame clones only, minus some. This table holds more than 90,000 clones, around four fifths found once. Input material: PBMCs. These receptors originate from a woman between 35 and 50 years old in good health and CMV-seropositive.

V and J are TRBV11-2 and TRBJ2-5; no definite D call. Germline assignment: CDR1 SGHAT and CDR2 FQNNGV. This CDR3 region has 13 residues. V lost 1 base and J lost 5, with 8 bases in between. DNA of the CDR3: TGTGCCAGCAGCTTAGGGCTTGGCGAGACCCAGTACTTC. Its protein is CASSLGLGETQYF.

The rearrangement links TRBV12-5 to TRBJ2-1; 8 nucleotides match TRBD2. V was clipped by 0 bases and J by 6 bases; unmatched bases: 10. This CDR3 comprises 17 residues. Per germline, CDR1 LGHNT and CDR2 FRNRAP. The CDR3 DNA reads TGTGCTAGTGGTTTGGTTATAGCGGGATGTTGGGGCAATGAGCAGTTCTTC. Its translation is CASGLVIAGCWGNEQFF. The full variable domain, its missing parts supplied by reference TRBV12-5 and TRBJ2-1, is DARVTQTPRHKVTEMGQEVTMRCQPILGHNTVFWYRQTMMQGLELLAYFRNRAPLDDSGMPKDRFSAEMPDATLATLKIQPSEPRDSAVYFCASGLVIAGCWGNEQFFGPGTRLTVL.

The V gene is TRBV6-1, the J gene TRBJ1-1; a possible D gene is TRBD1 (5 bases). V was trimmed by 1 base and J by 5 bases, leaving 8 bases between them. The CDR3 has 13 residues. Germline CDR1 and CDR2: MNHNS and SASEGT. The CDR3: CASSEGGGTEAFF. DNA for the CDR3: TGTGCCAGCAGTGAAGGGGGGGGGACTGAAGCTTTCTTT.

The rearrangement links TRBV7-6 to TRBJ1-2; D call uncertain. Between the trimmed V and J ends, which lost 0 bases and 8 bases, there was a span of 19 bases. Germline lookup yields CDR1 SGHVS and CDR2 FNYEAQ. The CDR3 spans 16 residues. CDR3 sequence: CASSLAFRTFPRGYTF. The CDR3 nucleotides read TGTGCCAGCAGCTTAGCGTTCCGAACTTTTCCGAGGGGCTACACCTTC.

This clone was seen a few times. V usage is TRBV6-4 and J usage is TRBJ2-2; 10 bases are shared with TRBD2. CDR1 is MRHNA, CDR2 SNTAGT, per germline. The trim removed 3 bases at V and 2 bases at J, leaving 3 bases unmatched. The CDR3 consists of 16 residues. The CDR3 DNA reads TGTGCCAGCAGTGAAGGGACTAGCGATAACACCGGGGAGCTGTTTTTT. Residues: CASSEGTSDNTGELFF.

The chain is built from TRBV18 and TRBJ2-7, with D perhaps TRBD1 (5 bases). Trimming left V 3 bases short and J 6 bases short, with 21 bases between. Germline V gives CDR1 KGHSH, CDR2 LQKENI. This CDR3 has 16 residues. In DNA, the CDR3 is TGTGCCAGCTCACCCATCTTAGGGGTTGCAGGTGGCGAGCAGTACTTC. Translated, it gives CASSPILGVAGGEQYF.

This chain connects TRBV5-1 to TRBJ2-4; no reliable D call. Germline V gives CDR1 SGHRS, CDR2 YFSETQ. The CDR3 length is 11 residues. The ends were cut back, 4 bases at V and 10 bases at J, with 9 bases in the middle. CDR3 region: CASSDSGIQYF. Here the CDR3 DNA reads TGCGCCAGCAGCGACTCCGGGATTCAGTACTTC.

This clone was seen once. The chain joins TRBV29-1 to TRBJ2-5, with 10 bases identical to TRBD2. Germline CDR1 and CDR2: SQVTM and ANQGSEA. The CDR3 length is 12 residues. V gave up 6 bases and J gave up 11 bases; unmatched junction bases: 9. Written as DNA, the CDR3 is TGCAGCGTAGCGGGAGGGCCGGAGGAGCAGTACTTC. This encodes CSVAGGPEEQYF.

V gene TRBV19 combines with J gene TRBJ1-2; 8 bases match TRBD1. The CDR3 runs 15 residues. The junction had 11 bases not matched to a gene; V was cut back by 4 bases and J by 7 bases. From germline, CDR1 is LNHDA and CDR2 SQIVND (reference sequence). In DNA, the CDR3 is TGTGCCAGTAGTAGCTGGACAGGGCCAGGGGGTGGCTACACCTTC. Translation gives CASSSWTGPGGGYTF.

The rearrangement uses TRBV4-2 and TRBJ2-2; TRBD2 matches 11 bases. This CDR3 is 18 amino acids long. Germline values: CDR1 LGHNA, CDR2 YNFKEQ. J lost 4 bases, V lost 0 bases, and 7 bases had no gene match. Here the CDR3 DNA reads TGTGCCAGCAGCCAAGATCCGTTACTAGCGGGAGTCACCGGGGAGCTGTTTTTT. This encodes CASSQDPLLAGVTGELFF.

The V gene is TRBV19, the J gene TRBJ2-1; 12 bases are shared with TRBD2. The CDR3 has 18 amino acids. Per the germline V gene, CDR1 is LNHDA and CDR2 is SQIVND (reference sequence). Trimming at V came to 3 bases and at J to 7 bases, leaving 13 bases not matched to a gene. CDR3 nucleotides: TGTGCCAGTAGTATTTTCCTAGCGGGAGGGCCAGACGAAAATGAGCAGTTCTTC. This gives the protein CASSIFLAGGPDENEQFF.

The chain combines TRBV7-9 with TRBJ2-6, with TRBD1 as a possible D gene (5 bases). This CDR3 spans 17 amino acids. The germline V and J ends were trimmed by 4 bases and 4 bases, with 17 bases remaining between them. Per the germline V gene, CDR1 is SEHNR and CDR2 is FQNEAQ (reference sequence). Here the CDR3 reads CASSYRSPGYGANVLTF. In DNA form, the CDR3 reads TGTGCCAGCAGCTACCGCAGTCCAGGGTACGGGGCCAACGTCCTGACTTTC.

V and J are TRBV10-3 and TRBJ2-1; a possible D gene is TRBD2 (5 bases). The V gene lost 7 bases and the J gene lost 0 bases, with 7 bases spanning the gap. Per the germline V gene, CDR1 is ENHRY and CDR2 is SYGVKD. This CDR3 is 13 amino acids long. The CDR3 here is CAIKGSSYNEQFF. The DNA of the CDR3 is TGTGCCATCAAAGGGAGCTCCTACAATGAGCAGTTCTTC.